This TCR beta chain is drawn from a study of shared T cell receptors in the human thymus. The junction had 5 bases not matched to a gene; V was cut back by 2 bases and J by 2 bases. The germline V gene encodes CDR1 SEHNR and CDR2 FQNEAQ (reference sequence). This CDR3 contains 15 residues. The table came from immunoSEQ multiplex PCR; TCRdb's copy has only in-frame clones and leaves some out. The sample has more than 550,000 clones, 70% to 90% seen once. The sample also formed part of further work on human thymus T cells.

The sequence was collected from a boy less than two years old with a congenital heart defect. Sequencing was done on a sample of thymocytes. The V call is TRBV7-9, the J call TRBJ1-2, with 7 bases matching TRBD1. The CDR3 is CASSLWDSENYGYTF. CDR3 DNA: TGTGCCAGCAGCTTATGGGACAGCGAGAACTATGGCTACACCTTC.